This is a list of T cell receptor beta chains from one sample in a study of OX40 agonist ivuxolimab in advanced cancers. Generated by immunoSEQ multiplex PCR, the TCRdb table keeps only in-frame clones and is missing some. The table records 80,000 to 85,000 clones, around 84% of them present only once. This material consisted of CD4+ or CD8+ T cells sorted from blood, taken in a trial of the OX40 agonist ivuxolimab. The receptor source for this set is an adult with an advanced solid tumor such as melanoma, head and neck, liver or kidney cancer. The CDR3 runs from the conserved cysteine through the conserved F or W. Fields, in order: V gene, J gene, CDR3 protein.

V gene: TRBV18
J gene: TRBJ2-7
CDR3 protein: CASSPPSQGGHEQYF

V gene: TRBV7-2
J gene: TRBJ2-5
CDR3 protein: CASSLDREGGLVMETQYF

V gene: TRBV5-1
J gene: TRBJ2-1
CDR3 protein: CASSRSGENEQFF

V gene: TRBV6-5
J gene: NA
CDR3 protein: CASSPGRSYEQYF

V gene: TRBV10-1
J gene: TRBJ2-1
CDR3 protein: CASSELSCYEQFF

V gene: TRBV6-5
J gene: TRBJ2-7
CDR3 protein: CASSDRGLYEQYF

V gene: TRBV29-1
J gene: TRBJ2-7
CDR3 protein: CSARDSDYEQYF

V gene: TRBV10-3
J gene: TRBJ1-3
CDR3 protein: CAIEGEGNTIYF

V gene: TRBV7-9
J gene: TRBJ2-5
CDR3 protein: CASRRGIGETQYF

V gene: TRBV14
J gene: TRBJ1-4
CDR3 protein: CASSQAGEKLFF

V gene: TRBV6-5
J gene: TRBJ1-2
CDR3 protein: CATLRPEGNYGYTF

V gene: TRBV4-2
J gene: TRBJ2-7
CDR3 protein: CASSQGAGDYEQYF

V gene: TRBV5-5
J gene: TRBJ2-2
CDR3 protein: CASSFVLLNTGELFF

V gene: TRBV10-3
J gene: TRBJ2-1
CDR3 protein: CAISESGTSGGARDEQFF

V gene: TRBV18
J gene: TRBJ1-5
CDR3 protein: CASSGNSKNSNQPQHF

V gene: TRBV14
J gene: TRBJ2-7
CDR3 protein: CASSWSMYEQYF

V gene: TRBV18
J gene: TRBJ2-3
CDR3 protein: CASSPPLTGFDTQYF

V gene: TRBV6-1
J gene: TRBJ1-2
CDR3 protein: CASRESASGYTF

V gene: TRBV5-1
J gene: TRBJ1-1
CDR3 protein: CASSLTGGSYTEAFF

V gene: TRBV7-9
J gene: TRBJ2-1
CDR3 protein: CASSPAALGGNEQFF

V gene: TRBV19
J gene: TRBJ1-3
CDR3 protein: CASTGGAVQSGNTIYF

V gene: TRBV6-7
J gene: TRBJ2-7
CDR3 protein: CASSYGHHPRGPYEQYF

V gene: TRBV7-9
J gene: TRBJ2-5
CDR3 protein: CASSISLIGREETQYF

V gene: TRBV19
J gene: TRBJ1-5
CDR3 protein: CASSMQGAISNQPQHF

V gene: TRBV21-1
J gene: TRBJ1-5
CDR3 protein: CASTRGGVDQPQHF

V gene: TRBV4-1
J gene: TRBJ1-1
CDR3 protein: CASSLGAQAGMNTEAFF

V gene: TRBV5-1
J gene: TRBJ2-1
CDR3 protein: CASSLQGGSNEQFF

V gene: TRBV23-1
J gene: TRBJ1-2
CDR3 protein: CASSQAPTRDRGRDGYTF

V gene: TRBV6-5
J gene: TRBJ1-2
CDR3 protein: CASSYYVGNGYTF

V gene: TRBV7-9
J gene: TRBJ2-5
CDR3 protein: CASSLSGVAGVETQYF

V gene: TRBV9
J gene: TRBJ1-1
CDR3 protein: CASTLGQGNTEAFF

V gene: TRBV2
J gene: TRBJ1-6
CDR3 protein: CASSVLGGNSPLHF

V gene: TRBV29-1
J gene: TRBJ2-2
CDR3 protein: CSVAWDTGELFF

V gene: TRBV6-5
J gene: TRBJ1-2
CDR3 protein: CASTPTGGWYGYTF

V gene: TRBV9
J gene: TRBJ2-2
CDR3 protein: CASSVDPTTNTGELFF

V gene: TRBV12-5
J gene: TRBJ2-1
CDR3 protein: CASGLREQFF

V gene: TRBV6-6
J gene: TRBJ2-2
CDR3 protein: CASSQAQGKTGELFF

V gene: TRBV6-5
J gene: TRBJ1-5
CDR3 protein: CASRSGQGTEPQHF

V gene: TRBV19
J gene: TRBJ1-5
CDR3 protein: CASSIDRTGYTFYSNQPQHF

V gene: TRBV11-3
J gene: TRBJ2-5
CDR3 protein: CASSLTTSGVWETQYF

V gene: TRBV19
J gene: TRBJ2-6
CDR3 protein: CASSIWRPSGANVLTF

V gene: TRBV9
J gene: TRBJ1-2
CDR3 protein: CASSGSGGRDGYTF

V gene: TRBV7-2
J gene: TRBJ1-5
CDR3 protein: CASSLAGGRAQPQHF

V gene: TRBV7-2
J gene: TRBJ2-5
CDR3 protein: CASSLQSATGAARETQYF